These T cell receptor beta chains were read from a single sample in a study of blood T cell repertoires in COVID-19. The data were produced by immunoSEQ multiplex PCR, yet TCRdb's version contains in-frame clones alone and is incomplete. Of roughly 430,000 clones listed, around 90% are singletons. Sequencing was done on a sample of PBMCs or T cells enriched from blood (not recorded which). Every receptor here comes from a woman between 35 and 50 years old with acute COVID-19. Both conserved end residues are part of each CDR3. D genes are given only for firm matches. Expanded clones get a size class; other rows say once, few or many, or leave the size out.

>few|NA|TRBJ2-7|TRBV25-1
TGTGCCAGCAGTGACCCTCCAGGGGAGCAGTACTTC
CASSDPPGEQYF
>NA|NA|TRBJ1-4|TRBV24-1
TGTGCCACCAGTGATTCCGGGACATCTAATGAAAAACTGTTTTTT
CATSDSGTSNEKLFF
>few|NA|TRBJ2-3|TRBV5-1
TGCGCCAGCAGCTTGGTGGCGAGGTATTCAGATACGCAGTATTTT
CASSLVARYSDTQYF
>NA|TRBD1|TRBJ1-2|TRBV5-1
TGCGCCAGCAGCTTGGATCATGGGACAGGGGTTAATGGCTACACCTTC
CASSLDHGTGVNGYTF
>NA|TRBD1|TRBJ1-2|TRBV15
TGTGCCACCAGCAGAGATCGAGGGACAGGGGTCCTAAATGGCTACACCTTC
CATSRDRGTGVLNGYTF
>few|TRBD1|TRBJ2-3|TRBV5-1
TGCGCCAGCAGCCCCGGGACAGCCATTAACACAGATACGCAGTATTTT
CASSPGTAINTDTQYF
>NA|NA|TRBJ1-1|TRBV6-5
TGTGCCAGCTCCCCAGGTAGGGGCACTGAAGCTTTCTTT
CASSPGRGTEAFF
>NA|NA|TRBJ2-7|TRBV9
TGTGCCAGCAGCGCTAGCTCCTACGAGCAGTACTTC
CASSASSYEQYF
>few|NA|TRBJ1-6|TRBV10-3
TGTGCCATCAGTGAACGAGTTGTACAGGGTGATTCACCCCTCCACTTT
CAISERVVQGDSPLHF
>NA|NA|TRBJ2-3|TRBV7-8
TGTGCCAGCAGCTTAGTTCTAGCAGATACGCAGTATTTT
CASSLVLADTQYF
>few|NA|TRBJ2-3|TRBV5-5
TGTGCCAGCAGCTTGTTGGCAGGGCCTACAGATACGCAGTATTTT
CASSLLAGPTDTQYF
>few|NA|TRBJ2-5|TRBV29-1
TGCAGCGTCGTACACGGGGATAGGGAGACCCAGTACTTC
CSVVHGDRETQYF
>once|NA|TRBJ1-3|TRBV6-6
TGTGCCAGCGGACGGGGGGCTGGAAACACCATATATTTT
CASGRGAGNTIYF
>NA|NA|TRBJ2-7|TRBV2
TGTGCCAGCAGTGATGATATTGTGGTGACATACGAGCAGTACTTC
CASSDDIVVTYEQYF
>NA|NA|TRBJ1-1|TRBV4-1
TGCGCCAGCAGCCTCGGAGGGAACACTGAAGCTTTCTTT
CASSLGGNTEAFF
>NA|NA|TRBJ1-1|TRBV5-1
TGCGCCAGCAGCACTCAATCCGGGGGGAGCACTGAAGCTTTCTTT
CASSTQSGGSTEAFF
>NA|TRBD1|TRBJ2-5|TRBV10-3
TGTGCCATCAGTGAACGGACAGGGAGAGAGACCCAGTACTTC
CAISERTGRETQYF
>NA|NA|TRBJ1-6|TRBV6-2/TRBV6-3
TGTGCCAGCAGTTACTCGATACAGGAGTATTCACCCCTCCACTTT
CASSYSIQEYSPLHF
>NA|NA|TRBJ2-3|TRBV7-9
TGTGCCAGCAGCTTAACAGGGCAGAACACAGATACGCAGTATTTT
CASSLTGQNTDTQYF
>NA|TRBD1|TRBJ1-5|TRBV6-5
TGTGCCAGCAGTCAGACAGGGACCGATCAGCCCCAGCATTTT
CASSQTGTDQPQHF
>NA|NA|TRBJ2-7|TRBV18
TGTGCCAGCTCACCCTATAGAGGGTCCTACGAGCAGTACTTC
CASSPYRGSYEQYF
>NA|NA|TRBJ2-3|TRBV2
TGTGCCAGCAGTGACTTTGCGGCCAGAACTTCAGATACGCAGTATTTT
CASSDFAARTSDTQYF
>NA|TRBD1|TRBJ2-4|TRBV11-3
TGTGCCAGCAGCCCAGGGGGGGACAGGGGAAACATTCAGTACTTC
CASSPGGDRGNIQYF
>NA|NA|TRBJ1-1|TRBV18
TGTGCCAGCTCGCTGGAGGGTACTGAAGCTTTCTTT
CASSLEGTEAFF
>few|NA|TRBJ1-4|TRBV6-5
TGTGCCAGCAGTTACTCGACGGGGGGAAAACTGTTTTTT
CASSYSTGGKLFF
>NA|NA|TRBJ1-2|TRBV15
TGTGCCACCAGCAGAGATATTGGCAGGGGATTCTATGGCTACACCTTC
CATSRDIGRGFYGYTF
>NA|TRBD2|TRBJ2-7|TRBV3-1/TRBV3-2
TGTGCCAGCGCCACGGGAGGAGGAACCTACGAGCAGTACTTC
CASATGGGTYEQYF
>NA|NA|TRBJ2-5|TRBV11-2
TGTGCCAGCAGCCCAGGGTTAACGCAGCCGGAGACCCAGTACTTC
CASSPGLTQPETQYF
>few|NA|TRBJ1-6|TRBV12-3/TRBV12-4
TGTGCCAGCAGTTGGACTCAGAATTCACCCCTCCACTTT
CASSWTQNSPLHF
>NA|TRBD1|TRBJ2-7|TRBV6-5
TGTGCCAGCAGCCAAGGACAGGGGGCGTCGTACGAGCAGTACTTC
CASSQGQGASYEQYF
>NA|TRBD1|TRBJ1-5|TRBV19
TGTGCCAGTACCCGACAGGGGGCGAGCAATCAGCCCCAGCATTTT
CASTRQGASNQPQHF
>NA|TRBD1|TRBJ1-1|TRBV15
TGTGCCACCAGCGATTCCGGGACAGGCAGTTCTGAAGCTTTCTTT
CATSDSGTGSSEAFF
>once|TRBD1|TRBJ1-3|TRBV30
TGTGCCTGGAGCATCGACAGGGGCTCTGGAAACACCATATATTTT
CAWSIDRGSGNTIYF
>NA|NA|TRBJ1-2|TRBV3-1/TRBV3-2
TGTGCCAGCAGCTCTACCCGGGTCTTAGAGGGCTATGGCTACACCTTC
CASSSTRVLEGYGYTF
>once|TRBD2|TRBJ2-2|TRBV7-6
TGTGCCAGCAGCCTGAGCGGGGGGGCAACCGGGGAGCTGTTTTTT
CASSLSGGATGELFF
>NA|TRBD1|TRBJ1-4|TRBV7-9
TGTGCCAGCAGCCGCGGACAGGATAATGAAAAACTGTTTTTT
CASSRGQDNEKLFF
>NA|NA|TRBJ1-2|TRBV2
TGTGCCAGTTTTTCGGATGGCTACACCTTC
CASFSDGYTF
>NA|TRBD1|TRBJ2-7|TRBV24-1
TGTGCCACCAGTGATCCGAAGAGGACAGGGGGAGGAAACGAGCAGTACTTC
CATSDPKRTGGGNEQYF
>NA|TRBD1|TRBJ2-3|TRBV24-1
TGTGCCACCAGTGATCCCCGACAGGGTGCCCCCCCCGAACCCCTCATTTTT
CATSDPRQGAPPEPLIF
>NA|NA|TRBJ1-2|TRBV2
TGTGCCAGCAGTGCGGGGTCCTATGGCTACACCTTC
CASSAGSYGYTF
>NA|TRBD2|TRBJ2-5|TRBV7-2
TGTGCCAGCAGCTCGGGACTAGCGGGGGCACAAGAGACCCAGTACTTC
CASSSGLAGAQETQYF
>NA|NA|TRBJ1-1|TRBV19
TGTGCCAGTCTGGGGGCAGGAACTGAAGCTTTCTTT
CASLGAGTEAFF
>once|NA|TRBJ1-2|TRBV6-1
TGTGCCAGCAGTGAATTGGGAGCCTATGGCTACACCTTC
CASSELGAYGYTF
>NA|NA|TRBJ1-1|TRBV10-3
TGTGCCATCGCCTACGGAGGGAAGTCTGAAGCTTTCTTT
CAIAYGGKSEAFF
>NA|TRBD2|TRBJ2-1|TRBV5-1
TGCGCCAGCAGCTTAAGCGGGGGGGCCGGGGACAATGAGCAGTTCTTC
CASSLSGGAGDNEQFF